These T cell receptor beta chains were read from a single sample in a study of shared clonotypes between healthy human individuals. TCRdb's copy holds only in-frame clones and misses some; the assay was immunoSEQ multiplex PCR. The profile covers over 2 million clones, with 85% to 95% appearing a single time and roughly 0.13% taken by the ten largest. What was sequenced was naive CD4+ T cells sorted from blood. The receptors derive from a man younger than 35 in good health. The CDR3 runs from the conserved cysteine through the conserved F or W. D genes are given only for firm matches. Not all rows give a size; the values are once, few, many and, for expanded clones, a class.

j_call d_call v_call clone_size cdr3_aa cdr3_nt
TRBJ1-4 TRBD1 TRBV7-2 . CASSLTVDRGRYEKLFF TGTGCCAGCAGCTTAACCGTAGACAGGGGGCGGTATGAAAAACTGTTTTTT
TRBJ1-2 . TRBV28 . CASSITPGGPSNYGYTF TGTGCCAGCAGTATTACTCCAGGTGGGCCTTCTAACTATGGCTACACCTTC
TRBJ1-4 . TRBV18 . CASSPPGNEKLFF TGTGCCAGCTCACCTCCCGGGAATGAAAAACTGTTTTTT
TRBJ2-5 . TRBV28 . CASSLVRGQETQYF TGTGCCAGCAGTTTGGTCCGAGGCCAAGAGACCCAGTACTTC
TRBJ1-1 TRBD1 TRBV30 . CAWSVGQGSFGEAFF TGTGCCTGGAGTGTGGGACAGGGAAGTTTCGGTGAAGCTTTCTTT
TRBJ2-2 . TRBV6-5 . CASWVGRMAGELFF TGTGCCAGCTGGGTGGGAAGGATGGCCGGGGAGCTGTTTTTT
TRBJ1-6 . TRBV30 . CAWNGGGSSPLHF TGTGCCTGGAATGGGGGAGGTTCATCACCCCTCCACTTT
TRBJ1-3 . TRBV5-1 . CASSLGPGPGNTIYF TGCGCCAGCAGTCTGGGGCCGGGCCCCGGAAACACCATATATTTT
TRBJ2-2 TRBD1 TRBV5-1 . CASSVQGANTGELFF TGCGCCAGCAGCGTACAGGGGGCGAACACCGGGGAGCTGTTTTTT
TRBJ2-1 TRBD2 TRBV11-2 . CASSSFLAGAYNEQFF TGTGCCAGCAGCTCCTTTTTGGCGGGGGCCTACAATGAGCAGTTCTTC
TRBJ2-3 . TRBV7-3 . CASSLGQVTDTQYF TGTGCCAGCAGCTTGGGCCAGGTCACGGATACGCAGTATTTT
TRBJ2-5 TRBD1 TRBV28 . CATEDRAVETQYF TGTGCCACCGAGGACAGGGCAGTAGAGACCCAGTACTTC
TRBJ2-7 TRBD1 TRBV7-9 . CASSTRQGSYEQYF TGTGCCAGCAGCACCAGACAGGGTTCCTACGAGCAGTACTTC
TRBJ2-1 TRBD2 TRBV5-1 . CASSLELAGGYNEQFF TGCGCCAGCAGCTTGGAACTAGCGGGAGGTTACAATGAGCAGTTCTTC
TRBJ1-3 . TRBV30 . CAWSLKGLFSGNTIYF TGTGCCTGGAGTCTAAAGGGACTGTTCTCTGGAAACACCATATATTTT
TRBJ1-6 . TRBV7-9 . CASSTAGGLSPLHF TGTGCCAGCAGCACAGCTGGGGGCTTGTCACCCCTCCACTTT
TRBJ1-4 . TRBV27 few CASSLQGTTNEKLFF TGTGCCAGCAGTTTACAAGGAACAACTAATGAAAAACTGTTTTTT
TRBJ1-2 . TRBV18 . CASSPGRLYGYTF TGTGCCAGCTCACCGGGACGCCTCTATGGCTACACCTTC
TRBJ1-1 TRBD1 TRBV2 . CASREDRGTEAFF TGTGCCAGCAGGGAGGACAGGGGCACTGAAGCTTTCTTT
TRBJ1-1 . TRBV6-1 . CASSEKATNTEAFF TGTGCCAGCAGTGAAAAGGCGACCAACACTGAAGCTTTCTTT
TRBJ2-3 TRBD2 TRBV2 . CASNDWTSGRTDTQYF TGTGCCAGCAACGACTGGACTAGCGGACGCACAGATACGCAGTATTTT
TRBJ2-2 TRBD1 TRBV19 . CASSILTGGTGELFF TGTGCCAGTAGTATCTTAACAGGGGGAACCGGGGAGCTGTTTTTT
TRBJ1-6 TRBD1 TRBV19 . CASSAWGQGGSPLHF TGTGCCAGTAGCGCCTGGGGACAGGGAGGGTCACCCCTCCACTTT
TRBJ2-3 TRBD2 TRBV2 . CASSFSGSTQYF TGTGCCAGCAGTTTTAGCGGGAGTACGCAGTATTTT
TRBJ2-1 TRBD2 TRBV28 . CASSSPAGGPGNEQFF TGTGCCAGCAGCTCACCAGCGGGGGGGCCAGGGAATGAGCAGTTCTTC
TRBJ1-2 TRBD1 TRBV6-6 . CASRPSGTGDYGYTF TGTGCCAGCAGGCCCTCCGGGACAGGTGACTATGGCTACACCTTC
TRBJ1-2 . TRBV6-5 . CASSRAGSNYGYTF TGTGCCAGCAGTAGGGCAGGGTCCAACTATGGCTACACCTTC
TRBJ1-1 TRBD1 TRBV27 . CASSSTGKGSFF TGTGCCAGCAGTTCGACAGGGAAGGGATCTTTCTTT
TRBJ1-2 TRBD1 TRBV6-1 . CASADRFYGYTF TGTGCCAGCGCGGACAGGTTCTATGGCTACACCTTC
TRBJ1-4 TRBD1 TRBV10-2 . CASRTGQGTTNEKLFF TGCGCCAGCAGAACGGGACAGGGTACAACTAATGAAAAACTGTTTTTT
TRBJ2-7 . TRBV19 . CASSLERDLEQYF TGTGCCAGTAGCCTCGAGAGGGACCTCGAGCAGTACTTC
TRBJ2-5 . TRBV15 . CATSRAGRVQETQYF TGTGCCACCAGCAGAGCGGGAAGGGTCCAAGAGACCCAGTACTTC
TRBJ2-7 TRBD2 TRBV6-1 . CASSSTSWGKEQYF TGTGCCAGCAGCTCGACTAGCTGGGGGAAAGAGCAGTACTTC
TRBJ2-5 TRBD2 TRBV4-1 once CASSLTRGTSGEETQYF TGCGCCAGCAGCCTTACCCGTGGGACTAGCGGGGAAGAGACCCAGTACTTC
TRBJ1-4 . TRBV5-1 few CASGGGSNEKLFF TGCGCCAGCGGCGGGGGATCTAATGAAAAACTGTTTTTT
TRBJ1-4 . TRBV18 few CASSPVSTNEKLFF TGTGCCAGCTCACCAGTGTCAACTAATGAAAAACTGTTTTTT
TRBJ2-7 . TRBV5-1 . CASSRRGASYEQYF TGCGCCAGCAGCCGACGGGGGGCCTCCTACGAGCAGTACTTC
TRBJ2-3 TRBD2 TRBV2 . CASSEGRTSGRVHTQYF TGTGCCAGCAGTGAAGGAAGGACTAGCGGGAGGGTACATACGCAGTATTTT
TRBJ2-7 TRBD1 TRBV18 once CASSEDRGALSYEQYF TGTGCCAGCTCAGAAGACAGGGGCGCCCTCTCCTACGAGCAGTACTTC
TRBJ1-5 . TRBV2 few CASSREIGNQPQHF TGTGCCAGCAGCAGGGAAATAGGCAATCAGCCCCAGCATTTT
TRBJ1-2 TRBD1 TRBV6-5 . CASSYSGTEIYGYTF TGTGCCAGCAGTTACTCGGGGACAGAAATATATGGCTACACCTTC
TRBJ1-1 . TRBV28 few CASSLLGEAFF TGTGCCAGCAGTTTATTAGGTGAAGCTTTCTTT
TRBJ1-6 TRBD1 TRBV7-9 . CASSLGTGRSPLHF TGTGCCAGCAGCTTAGGGACAGGGCGTTCACCCCTCCACTTT
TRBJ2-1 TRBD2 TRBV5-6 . CASSLGTRTRQFF TGTGCCAGCAGCTTGGGGACTAGAACTCGGCAGTTCTTC
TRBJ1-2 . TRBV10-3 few CAISDRDYGYTF TGTGCCATCAGTGACAGGGACTATGGCTACACCTTC
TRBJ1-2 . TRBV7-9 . CASSLSRGDYGYTF TGTGCCAGCAGCTTATCCAGGGGTGACTATGGCTACACCTTC
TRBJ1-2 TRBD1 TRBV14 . CASSQPSGTGPARGYTF TGTGCCAGCAGCCAACCTTCCGGGACAGGCCCAGCGCGGGGCTACACCTTC
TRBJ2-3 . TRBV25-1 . CASGLGTRTDTQYF TGTGCCAGCGGCCTTGGTACCCGCACAGATACGCAGTATTTT